The source of this T cell receptor (beta chain) is a study of Ad26.COV2.S vaccination and SARS-CoV-2 variants. Study-wide context: In the COV1001 trial, the donor was in the Ad26.COV2.S arm. Ad26.COV2.S, an intramuscular injection, was given once or twice 56 days apart. Overall study results and limits: Breadth, reportedly substantial, characterized the spike-specific CD8+ and CD4+ T cell responses after vaccination. Spike-specific TCR breadth was greater after Ad26.COV2.S than placebo.

Trimming cost V 6 bases and J 5 bases, with 16 bases left between them. This CDR3 has 14 amino acids. CDR1 is MNHEY and CDR2 is SMNVEV in the germline V gene (reference sequence). Treatment denoted: 15 to 20 received Ad26.COV2.S at low or high dose, single or two shots; roughly five received placebo; per-sample allocation not given. Following the first vaccine or placebo injection, samples were taken on day 63. This clone showed up just a few times. Its antigen is unidentified. Profiling relied on immunoSEQ multiplex PCR, and the TCRdb table lists in-frame clones only, not all of them. This table holds approximately 480,000 clones, around 85% found once.

The chain carries TRBV27 and TRBJ1-2, with D possibly being TRBD1 (5 bases). The TCR originated in a person between 18 and 60 years old who received the Ad26.COV2.S COVID-19 vaccine or a placebo. Here the sequenced sample was peripheral blood, taken in a trial of Ad26.COV2.S vaccine versus placebo. The CDR3 region has the DNA TGTGCCAGCAGCCCCGGGACGGGAAGGTATGGCTACACCTTC. Encoded protein: CASSPGTGRYGYTF.